Reported below is one T cell receptor beta chain. Participants' reported clinical history set cohort assignment. Germline V lookup: CDR1 MDHEN, CDR2 SYDVKM. This CDR3 is built from 15 residues. Deletions cut 1 base from V and 2 bases from J, with 9 bases between. Here immunoSEQ multiplex PCR was the method, and the copy in TCRdb shows in-frame clones only, minus some. The sample holds roughly 300,000 clones, approximately 87% seen once. This specimen comes from a study of blood T cell repertoires in COVID-19. The source material was PBMCs or T cells enriched from blood (not recorded which). The chain couples TRBV28 to TRBJ1-3, with D possibly TRBD1 on 6 matching bases. The clonotype originates from a woman aged 30 to 39 who had recovered from COVID-19. The CDR3 sequence is CASSLSSGAGNTIYF. The CDR3 nucleotides read TGTGCCAGCAGTTTATCATCAGGGGCTGGAAACACCATATATTTT.